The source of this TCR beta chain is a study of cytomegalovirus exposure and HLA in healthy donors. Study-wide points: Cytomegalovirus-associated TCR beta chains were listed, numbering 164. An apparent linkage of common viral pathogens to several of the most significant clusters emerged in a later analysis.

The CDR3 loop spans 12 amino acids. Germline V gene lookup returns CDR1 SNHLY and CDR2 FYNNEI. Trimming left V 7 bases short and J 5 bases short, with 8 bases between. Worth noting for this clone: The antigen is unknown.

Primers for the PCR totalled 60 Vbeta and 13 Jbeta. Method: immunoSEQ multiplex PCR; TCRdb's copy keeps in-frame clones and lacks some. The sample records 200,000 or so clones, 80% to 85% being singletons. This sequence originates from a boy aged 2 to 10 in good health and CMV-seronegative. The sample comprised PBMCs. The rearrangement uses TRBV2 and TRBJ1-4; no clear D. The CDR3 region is CASKEVNEKLFF. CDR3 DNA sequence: TGTGCCAGCAAGGAGGTAAATGAAAAACTGTTTTTT. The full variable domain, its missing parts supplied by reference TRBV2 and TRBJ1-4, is EPEVTQTPSHQVTQMGQEVILRCVPISNHLYFYWYRQILGQKVEFLVSFYNNEISEKSEIFDDQFSVERPDGSNFTLKIRSTKLEDSAMYFCASKEVNEKLFFGSGTQLSVL.